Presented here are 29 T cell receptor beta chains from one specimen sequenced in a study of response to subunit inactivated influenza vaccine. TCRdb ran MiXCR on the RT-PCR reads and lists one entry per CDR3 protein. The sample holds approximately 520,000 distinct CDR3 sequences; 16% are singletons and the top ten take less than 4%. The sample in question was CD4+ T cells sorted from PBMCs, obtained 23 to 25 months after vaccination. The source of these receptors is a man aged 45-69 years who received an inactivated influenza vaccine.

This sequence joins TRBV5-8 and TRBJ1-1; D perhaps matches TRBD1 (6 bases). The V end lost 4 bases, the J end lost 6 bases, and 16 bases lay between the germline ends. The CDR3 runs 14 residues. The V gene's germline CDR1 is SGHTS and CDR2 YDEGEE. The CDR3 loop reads CASSQIYRVPEAFF. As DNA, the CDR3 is TGTGCCAGCAGCCAGATATACAGGGTGCCTGAAGCTTTCTTT.

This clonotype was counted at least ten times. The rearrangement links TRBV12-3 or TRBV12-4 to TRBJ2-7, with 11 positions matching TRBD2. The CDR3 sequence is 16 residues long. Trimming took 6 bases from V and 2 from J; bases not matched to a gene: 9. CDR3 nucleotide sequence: TGTGCCAGCAGGCCCGGTGATAGCGGGAGGGCCTACGAGCAGTACTTC. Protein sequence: CASRPGDSGRAYEQYF.

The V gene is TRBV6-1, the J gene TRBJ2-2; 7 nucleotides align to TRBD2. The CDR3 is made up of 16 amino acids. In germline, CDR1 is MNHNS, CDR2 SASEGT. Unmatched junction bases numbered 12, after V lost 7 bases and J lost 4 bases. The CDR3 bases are TGTGCCAGCAAGAGGATAGCGGGCGGGGGCACCGGGGAGCTGTTTTTT. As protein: CASKRIAGGGTGELFF.

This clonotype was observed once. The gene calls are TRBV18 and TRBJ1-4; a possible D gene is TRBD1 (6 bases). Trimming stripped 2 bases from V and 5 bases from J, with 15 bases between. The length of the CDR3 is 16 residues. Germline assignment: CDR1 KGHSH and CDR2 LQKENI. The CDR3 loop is CASSPRGGLNNEKLFF. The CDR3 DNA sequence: TGTGCCAGCTCACCAAGAGGGGGACTGAACAATGAAAAACTGTTTTTT.

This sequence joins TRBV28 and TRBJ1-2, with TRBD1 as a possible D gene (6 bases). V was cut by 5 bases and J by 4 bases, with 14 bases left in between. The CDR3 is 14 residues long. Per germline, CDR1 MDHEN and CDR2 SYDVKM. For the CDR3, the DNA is TGTGCCAGCAGTACTACGGGGGCTGGCTATGGCTACACCTTC. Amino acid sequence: CASSTTGAGYGYTF.

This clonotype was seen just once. The CDR3 here is CASAPSKGASGANVLTF. As DNA, the CDR3 is TGTGCCAGCGCCCCGTCCAAGGGGGCCTCTGGGGCCAACGTCCTGACTTTC. V and J are TRBV6-1 and TRBJ2-6; TRBD1 aligns across 7 bases. Germline V gene sequence: CDR1 MNHNS, CDR2 SASEGT. Losses at the gene ends were 8 bases for V and 0 bases for J; bases not matched to a gene: 10. The CDR3 totals 17 residues.

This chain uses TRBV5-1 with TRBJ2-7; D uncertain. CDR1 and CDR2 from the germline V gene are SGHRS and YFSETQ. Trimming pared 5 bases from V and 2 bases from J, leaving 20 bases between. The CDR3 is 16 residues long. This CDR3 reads CASSSVTRSSAYEQYF. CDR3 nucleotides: TGCGCCAGCAGTTCAGTTACAAGGTCCTCCGCCTACGAGCAGTACTTC. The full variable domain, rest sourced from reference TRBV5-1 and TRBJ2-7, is KAGVTQTPRYLIKTRGQQVTLSCSPISGHRSVSWYQQTPGQGLQFLFEYFSETQRNKGNFPGRFSGRQFSNSRSEMNVSTLELGDSALYLCASSSVTRSSAYEQYFGPGTRLTVT.

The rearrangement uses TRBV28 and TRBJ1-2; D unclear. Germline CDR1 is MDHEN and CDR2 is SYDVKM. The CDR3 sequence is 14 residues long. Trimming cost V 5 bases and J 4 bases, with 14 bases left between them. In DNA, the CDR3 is TGTGCCAGCAGTCCCGGAACCTTCGCCTATGGCTACACCTTC. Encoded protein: CASSPGTFAYGYTF.

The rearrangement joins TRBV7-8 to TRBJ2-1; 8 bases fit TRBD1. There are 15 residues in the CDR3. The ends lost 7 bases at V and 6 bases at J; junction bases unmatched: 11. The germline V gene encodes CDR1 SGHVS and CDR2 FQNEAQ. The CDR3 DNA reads TGTGCCAGCACGCCCCTGGACAGGGTGCGCAATGAGCAGTTCTTC. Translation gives CASTPLDRVRNEQFF.

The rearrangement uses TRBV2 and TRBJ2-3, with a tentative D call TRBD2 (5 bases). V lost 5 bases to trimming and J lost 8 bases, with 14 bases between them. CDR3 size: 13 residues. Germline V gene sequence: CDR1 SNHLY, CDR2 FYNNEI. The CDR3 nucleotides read TGTGCCAGCAGTACAGAGAGGGAGCGTACGCAGTATTTT. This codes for CASSTERERTQYF.

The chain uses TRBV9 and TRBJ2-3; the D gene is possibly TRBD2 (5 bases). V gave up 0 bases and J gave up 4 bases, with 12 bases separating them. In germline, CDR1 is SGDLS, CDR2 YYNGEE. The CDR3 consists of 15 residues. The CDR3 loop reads CASSVGVSGADTQYF. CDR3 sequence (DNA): TGTGCCAGCAGCGTAGGGGTCTCCGGGGCAGATACGCAGTATTTT.

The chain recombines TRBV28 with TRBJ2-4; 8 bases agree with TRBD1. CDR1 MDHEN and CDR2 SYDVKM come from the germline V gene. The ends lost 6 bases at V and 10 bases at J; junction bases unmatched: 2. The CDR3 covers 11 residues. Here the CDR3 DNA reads TGTGCCAGCAGACGACAGGGGATTCAGTACTTC. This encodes CASRRQGIQYF.

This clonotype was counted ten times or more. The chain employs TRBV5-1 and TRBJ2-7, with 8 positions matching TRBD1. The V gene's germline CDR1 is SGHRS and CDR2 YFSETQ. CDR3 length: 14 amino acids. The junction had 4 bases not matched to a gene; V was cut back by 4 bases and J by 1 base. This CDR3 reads CASSEQGGSYEQYF. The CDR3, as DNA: TGCGCCAGCAGCGAACAGGGGGGATCCTACGAGCAGTACTTC.

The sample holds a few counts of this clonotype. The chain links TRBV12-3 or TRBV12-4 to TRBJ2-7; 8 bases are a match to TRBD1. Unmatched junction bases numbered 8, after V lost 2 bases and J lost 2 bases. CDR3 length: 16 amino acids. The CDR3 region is CASSLQTGDLPYEQYF. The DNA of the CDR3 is TGTGCCAGCAGTTTACAGACAGGGGACTTACCCTACGAGCAGTACTTC.

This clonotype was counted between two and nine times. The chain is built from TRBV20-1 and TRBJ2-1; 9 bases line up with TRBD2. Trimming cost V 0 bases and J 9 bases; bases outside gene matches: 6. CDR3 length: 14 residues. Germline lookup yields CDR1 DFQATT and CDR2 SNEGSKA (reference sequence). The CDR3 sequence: CSAREGTSFSEQFF. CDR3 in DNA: TGCAGTGCTAGAGAGGGGACTAGCTTTAGTGAGCAGTTCTTC.

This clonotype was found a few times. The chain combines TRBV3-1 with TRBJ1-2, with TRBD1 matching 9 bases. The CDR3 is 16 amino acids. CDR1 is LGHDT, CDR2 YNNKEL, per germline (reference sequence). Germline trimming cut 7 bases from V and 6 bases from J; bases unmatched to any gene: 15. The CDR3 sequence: CASTTSGTGKINGYTF. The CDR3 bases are TGTGCCAGCACCACGTCTGGGACAGGGAAGATCAATGGCTACACCTTC.

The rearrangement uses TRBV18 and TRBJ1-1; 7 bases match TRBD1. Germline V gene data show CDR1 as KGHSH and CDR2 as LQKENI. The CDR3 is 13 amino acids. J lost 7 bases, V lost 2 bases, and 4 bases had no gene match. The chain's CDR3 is CASSPGTDSEAFF. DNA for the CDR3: TGTGCCAGCTCACCAGGGACAGATAGTGAAGCTTTCTTT.

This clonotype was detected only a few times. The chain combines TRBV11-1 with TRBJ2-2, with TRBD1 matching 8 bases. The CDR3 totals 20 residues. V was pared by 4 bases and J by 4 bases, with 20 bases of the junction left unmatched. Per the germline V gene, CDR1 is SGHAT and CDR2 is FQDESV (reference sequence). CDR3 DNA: TGTGCCAGCAGCTCTAGTCTCAGGGGGCAAATTGATCGGAGCACCGGGGAGCTGTTTTTT. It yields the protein CASSSSLRGQIDRSTGELFF.

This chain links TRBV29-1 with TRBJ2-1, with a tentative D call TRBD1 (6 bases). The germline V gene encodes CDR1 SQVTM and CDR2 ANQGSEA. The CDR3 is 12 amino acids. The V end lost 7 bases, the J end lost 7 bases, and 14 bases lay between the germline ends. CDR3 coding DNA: TGCAGCGGGATCCGACAGGCGAATGAGCAGTTCTTC. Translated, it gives CSGIRQANEQFF.

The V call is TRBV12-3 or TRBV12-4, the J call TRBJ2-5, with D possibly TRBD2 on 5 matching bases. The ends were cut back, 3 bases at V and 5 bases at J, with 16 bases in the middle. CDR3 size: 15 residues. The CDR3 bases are TGTGCCAGCAGTTTCGGTTTGAGGGTGGGGGAGACCCAGTACTTC. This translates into CASSFGLRVGETQYF.

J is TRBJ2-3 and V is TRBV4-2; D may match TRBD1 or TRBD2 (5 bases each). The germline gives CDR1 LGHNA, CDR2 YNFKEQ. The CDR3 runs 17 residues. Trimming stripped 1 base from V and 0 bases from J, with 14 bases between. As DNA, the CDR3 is TGTGCCAGCAGCCAAGGTTTTGGGGACGGAAGCACAGATACGCAGTATTTT. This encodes CASSQGFGDGSTDTQYF.

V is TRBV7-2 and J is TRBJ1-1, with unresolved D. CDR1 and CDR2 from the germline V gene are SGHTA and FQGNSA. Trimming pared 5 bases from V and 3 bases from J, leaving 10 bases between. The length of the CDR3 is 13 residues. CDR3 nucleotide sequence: TGTGCCAGCAGCCGAGTTCGGGACACTGAAGCTTTCTTT. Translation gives CASSRVRDTEAFF.

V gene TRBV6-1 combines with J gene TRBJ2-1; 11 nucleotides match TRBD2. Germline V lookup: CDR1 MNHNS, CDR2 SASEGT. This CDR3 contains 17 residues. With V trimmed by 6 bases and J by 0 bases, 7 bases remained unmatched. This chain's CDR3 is CASSGTSGPFSYNEQFF. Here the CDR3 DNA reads TGTGCCAGCAGCGGGACTAGCGGACCCTTCTCCTACAATGAGCAGTTCTTC.

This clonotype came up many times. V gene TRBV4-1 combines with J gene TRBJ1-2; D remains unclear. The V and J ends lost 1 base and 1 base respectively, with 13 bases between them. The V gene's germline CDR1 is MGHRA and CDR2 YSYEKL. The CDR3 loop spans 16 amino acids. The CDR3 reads CASSQALRRFNYGYTF. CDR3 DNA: TGCGCCAGCAGCCAAGCCCTCCGGAGATTTAACTATGGCTACACCTTC.

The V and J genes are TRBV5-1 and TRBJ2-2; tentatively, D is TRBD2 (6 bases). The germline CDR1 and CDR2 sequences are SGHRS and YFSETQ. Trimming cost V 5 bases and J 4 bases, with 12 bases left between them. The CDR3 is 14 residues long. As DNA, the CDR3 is TGCGCCAGCAGACCGGGACTTCCCACCGGGGAGCTGTTTTTT. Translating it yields CASRPGLPTGELFF. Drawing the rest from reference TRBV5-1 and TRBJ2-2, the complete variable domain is KAGVTQTPRYLIKTRGQQVTLSCSPISGHRSVSWYQQTPGQGLQFLFEYFSETQRNKGNFPGRFSGRQFSNSRSEMNVSTLELGDSALYLCASRPGLPTGELFFGEGSRLTVL.

The CDR3, as DNA: TGCGCCAGCAGCCAAGGAACGCTAGAGAGGGAGACCCAGTACTTC. Protein product: CASSQGTLERETQYF. The chain links TRBV4-3 to TRBJ2-5; D unclear. V dropped 1 base and J dropped 5 bases, with 14 bases sitting between them. The CDR3 spans 15 residues. The germline CDR1 and CDR2 sequences are LGHNA and YSLEER.

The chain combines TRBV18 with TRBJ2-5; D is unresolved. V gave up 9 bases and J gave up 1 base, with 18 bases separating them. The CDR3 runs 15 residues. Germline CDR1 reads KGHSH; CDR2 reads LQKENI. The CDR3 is CASSSQGGSQETQYF. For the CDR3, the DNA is TGTGCCAGTTCCTCCCAAGGTGGCAGCCAAGAGACCCAGTACTTC.

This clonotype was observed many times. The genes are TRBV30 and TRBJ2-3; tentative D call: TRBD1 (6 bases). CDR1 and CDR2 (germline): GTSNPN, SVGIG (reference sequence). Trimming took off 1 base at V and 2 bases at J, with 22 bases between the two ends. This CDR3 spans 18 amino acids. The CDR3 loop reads CAWSEALGRGYYTDTQYF. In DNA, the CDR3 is TGTGCCTGGAGTGAGGCCCTGGGCAGGGGATATTACACAGATACGCAGTATTTT.

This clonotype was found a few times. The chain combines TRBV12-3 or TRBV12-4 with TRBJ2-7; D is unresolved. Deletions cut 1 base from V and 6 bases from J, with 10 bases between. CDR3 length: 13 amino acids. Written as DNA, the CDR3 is TGTGCCAGCAGTTTAGACCCGGAGTCCGAGCAGTACTTC. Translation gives CASSLDPESEQYF.